This TCR beta chain comes out of a study of CD8 T cells in Susac syndrome. The CDR3 is made up of 16 amino acids. Germline V gene lookup returns CDR1 SEHNR and CDR2 FQNEAQ (reference sequence). After removal of 3 bases from V and 0 bases from J, the junction contained 7 bases not matched to a gene. The RNA input was about 0.5 to 1 ug, and it was reverse transcribed with random hexamers. Amplification of TCR beta CDR3 across 54 Vbeta and 13 Jbeta was performed with immunoSEQ multiplex PCR. TCRdb fed the immunoSEQ multiplex PCR reads into MiXCR, producing one record per CDR3 protein. The repertoire holds tens of thousands of distinct CDR3 sequences, with approximately 93% as singletons.

The specimen was CD8+ T cells from PBMCs. This TCR was sampled from a human donor in good health. This rearrangement joins TRBV7-9 to TRBJ2-5; 7 bases are a match to TRBD2. The chain's CDR3 is CASSFMGGSYQETQYF. The CDR3, as DNA: TGTGCCAGCAGCTTTATGGGCGGGAGCTACCAAGAGACCCAGTACTTC.